Listed below are T cell receptor beta chains from one sample, sequenced in a study of T cell responses to AZD1222 COVID-19 vaccine. The assay was immunoSEQ multiplex PCR, and TCRdb's table has in-frame clones only and misses some. Among 100,000 to 150,000 clones listed, 88% were seen once. The source was peripheral blood, collected on day 0 of AZD1222 vaccination. These receptors were collected from an adult in good health. The conserved cysteine and the conserved F or W are not part of the CDR3 here. Rows may omit the clone size; those that give it use once, few, many or a size class.

abundance: -
v_gene: TRBV11-2
j_gene: TRBJ1-3
CDR3aa: ASSPQGLSAGNTIY

abundance: once
v_gene: TRBV5-6
j_gene: TRBJ2-7
CDR3aa: ASSFGLAGMYEQY

abundance: -
v_gene: TRBV15
j_gene: TRBJ1-5
CDR3aa: ATSREGNQPQH

abundance: -
v_gene: TRBV19
j_gene: TRBJ1-1
CDR3aa: ASSIPIYTEAF

abundance: -
v_gene: TRBV6-1
j_gene: TRBJ1-1
CDR3aa: ASSEGLLNTEAF

abundance: -
v_gene: TRBV6-1
j_gene: TRBJ1-3
CDR3aa: AAWAGGRSGNTIY

abundance: -
v_gene: TRBV6-5
j_gene: TRBJ2-7
CDR3aa: ASSRDGPYEQY

abundance: once
v_gene: TRBV19
j_gene: TRBJ1-2
CDR3aa: ASSFRDRLTNYGYT

abundance: -
v_gene: TRBV18
j_gene: TRBJ1-1
CDR3aa: ASSPLEVANTEAF

abundance: few
v_gene: TRBV18
j_gene: TRBJ1-3
CDR3aa: ASSPDLAGNTIY